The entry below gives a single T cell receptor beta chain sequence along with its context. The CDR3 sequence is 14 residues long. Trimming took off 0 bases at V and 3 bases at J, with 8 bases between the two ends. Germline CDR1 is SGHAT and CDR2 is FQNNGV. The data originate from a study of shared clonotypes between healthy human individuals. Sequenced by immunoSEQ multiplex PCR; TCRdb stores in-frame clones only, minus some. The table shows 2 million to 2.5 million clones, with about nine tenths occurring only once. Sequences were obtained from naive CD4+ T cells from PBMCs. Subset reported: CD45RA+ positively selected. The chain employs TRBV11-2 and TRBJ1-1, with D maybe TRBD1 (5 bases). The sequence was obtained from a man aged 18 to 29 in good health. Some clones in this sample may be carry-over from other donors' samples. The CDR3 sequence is CASSLDQGHTEAFF. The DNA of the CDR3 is TGTGCCAGCAGCTTAGATCAGGGACACACTGAAGCTTTCTTT.